Following are 4 T cell receptor beta chains from one sample sequenced in a study of neurological immune-mediated disorders. MiXCR, run by TCRdb on the 5' RACE reads, gives a single entry per CDR3 protein. The sample records 23,000 or so distinct CDR3 sequences, about an eighth being singletons. The sample was PBMCs. These receptors were taken from an older woman with HTLV-1-associated myelopathy (HAM/TSP).

The V and J genes are TRBV5-4 and TRBJ2-1; TRBD2 agrees at 9 bases. Germline values: CDR1 SGHNT, CDR2 YYREEE (reference sequence). The CDR3 covers 18 residues. The junction had 14 bases not matched to a gene; V was cut back by 0 bases and J by 7 bases. The CDR3 coding sequence is TGTGCCAGCAGCTTGGCGGCGGGGGGGCCTCTGGCCATTAATGAGCAGTTCTTC. Residues: CASSLAAGGPLAINEQFF.

This clonotype has ten or more counts. In DNA, the CDR3 is TGTGCCAGCAGCTTGGCTAACTATGGCTACACCTTC. This translates into CASSLANYGYTF. The chain carries TRBV7-2 and TRBJ1-2; D is unresolved. This CDR3 has 12 amino acids. Germline lookup yields CDR1 SGHTA and CDR2 FQGNSA. Trimming shortened V by 3 bases and J by 0 bases, and 2 bases separated the two germline ends.

The gene calls are TRBV30 and TRBJ2-3, with D possibly TRBD1 on 5 matching bases. The V gene lost 5 bases and the J gene lost 1 base, with 13 bases spanning the gap. The germline V gene encodes CDR1 GTSNPN and CDR2 SVGIG (reference sequence). The CDR3 has 14 amino acids. This CDR3 is CAWGADRGTDTQYF. Written as DNA, the CDR3 is TGTGCCTGGGGGGCAGACCGGGGCACAGATACGCAGTATTTT.

This chain joins TRBV7-3 and TRBJ2-3; maybe TRBD1 (6 bases). The CDR3 spans 14 residues. In germline, CDR1 is SGHTA, CDR2 FQGTGA. The germline V and J ends were trimmed by 5 bases and 4 bases, with 13 bases remaining between them. As DNA, the CDR3 is TGTGCCAGCAGCCGACAGGCAGGCCCAGATACGCAGTATTTT. Translating it yields CASSRQAGPDTQYF.